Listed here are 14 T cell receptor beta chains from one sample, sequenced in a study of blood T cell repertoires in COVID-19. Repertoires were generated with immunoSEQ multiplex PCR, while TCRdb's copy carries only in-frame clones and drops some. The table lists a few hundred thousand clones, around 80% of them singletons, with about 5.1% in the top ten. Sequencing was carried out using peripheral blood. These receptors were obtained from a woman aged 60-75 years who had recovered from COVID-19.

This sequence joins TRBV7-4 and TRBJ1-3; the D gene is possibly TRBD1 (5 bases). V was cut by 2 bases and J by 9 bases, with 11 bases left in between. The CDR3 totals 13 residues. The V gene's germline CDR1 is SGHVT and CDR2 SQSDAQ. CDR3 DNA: TGTGCCAGCAGCTTACAGGGCTGGGGCACCATATATTTT. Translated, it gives CASSLQGWGTIYF.

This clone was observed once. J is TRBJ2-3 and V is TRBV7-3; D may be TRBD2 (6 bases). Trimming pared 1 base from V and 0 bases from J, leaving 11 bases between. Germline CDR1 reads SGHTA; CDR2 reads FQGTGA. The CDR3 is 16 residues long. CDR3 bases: TGTGCCAGCAGCTTAAACGCGGGGCCCAGCACAGATACGCAGTATTTT. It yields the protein CASSLNAGPSTDTQYF. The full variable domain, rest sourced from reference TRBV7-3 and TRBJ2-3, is GAGVSQTPSNKVTEKGKYVELRCDPISGHTALYWYRQSLGQGPEFLIYFQGTGAADDSGLPNDRFFAVRPEGSVSTLKIQRTERGDSAVYLCASSLNAGPSTDTQYFGPGTRLTVL.

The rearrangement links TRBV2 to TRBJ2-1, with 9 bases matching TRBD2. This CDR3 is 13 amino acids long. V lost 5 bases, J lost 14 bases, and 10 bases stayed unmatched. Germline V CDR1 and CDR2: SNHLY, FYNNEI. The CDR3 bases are TGTGCCAGCAGTCTCGATAGCGGGGGCCTTAAGTTCTTC. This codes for CASSLDSGGLKFF.

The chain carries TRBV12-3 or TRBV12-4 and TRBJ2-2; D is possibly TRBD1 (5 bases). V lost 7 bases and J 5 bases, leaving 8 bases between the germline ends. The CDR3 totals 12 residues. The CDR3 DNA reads TGTGCCAGCAACCAGGGTACCGGGGAGCTGTTTTTT. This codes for CASNQGTGELFF.

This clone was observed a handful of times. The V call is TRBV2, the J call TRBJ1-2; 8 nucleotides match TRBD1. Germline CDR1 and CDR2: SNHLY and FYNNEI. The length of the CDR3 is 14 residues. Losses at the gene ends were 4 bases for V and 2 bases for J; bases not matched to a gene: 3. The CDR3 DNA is TGTGCCAGCAGTGCTCAGGGGGCAAACTATGGCTACACCTTC. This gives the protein CASSAQGANYGYTF.

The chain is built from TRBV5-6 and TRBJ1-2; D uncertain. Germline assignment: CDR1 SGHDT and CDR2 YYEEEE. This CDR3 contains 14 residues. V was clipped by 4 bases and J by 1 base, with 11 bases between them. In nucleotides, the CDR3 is TGTGCCAGCAGCGTGGTACATGATAACTATGGCTACACCTTC. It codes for CASSVVHDNYGYTF.

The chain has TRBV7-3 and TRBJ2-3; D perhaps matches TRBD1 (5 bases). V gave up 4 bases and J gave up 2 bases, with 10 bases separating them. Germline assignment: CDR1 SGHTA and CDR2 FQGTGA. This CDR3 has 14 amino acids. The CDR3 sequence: CASSSTGFTDTQYF. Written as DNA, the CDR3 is TGTGCCAGCAGCTCTACAGGATTCACAGATACGCAGTATTTT.

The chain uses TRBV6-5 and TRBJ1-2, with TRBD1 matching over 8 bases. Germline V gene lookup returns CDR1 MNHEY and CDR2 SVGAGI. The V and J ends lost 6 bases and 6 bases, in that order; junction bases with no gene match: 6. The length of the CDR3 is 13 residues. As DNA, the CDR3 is TGTGCCAGCAGCCCACTGACAGGGGATGGCTACACCTTC. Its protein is CASSPLTGDGYTF.

The CDR3 spells CASSWTSEVVTEAFF. The CDR3 DNA reads TGTGCCAGTAGTTGGACCTCGGAGGTTGTCACTGAAGCTTTCTTT. The V gene is TRBV19, the J gene TRBJ1-1; no definite D call. This CDR3 has 15 amino acids. Germline V lookup: CDR1 LNHDA, CDR2 SQIVND (reference sequence). V lost 5 bases, J lost 4 bases, and 17 bases lay in between.

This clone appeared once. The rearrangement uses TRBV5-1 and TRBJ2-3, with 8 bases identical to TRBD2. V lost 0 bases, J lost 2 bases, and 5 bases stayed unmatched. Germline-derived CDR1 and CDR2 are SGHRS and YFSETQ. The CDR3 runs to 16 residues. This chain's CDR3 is CASSLAPGGPTDTQYF. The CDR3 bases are TGCGCCAGCAGCTTGGCCCCGGGGGGGCCCACAGATACGCAGTATTTT.

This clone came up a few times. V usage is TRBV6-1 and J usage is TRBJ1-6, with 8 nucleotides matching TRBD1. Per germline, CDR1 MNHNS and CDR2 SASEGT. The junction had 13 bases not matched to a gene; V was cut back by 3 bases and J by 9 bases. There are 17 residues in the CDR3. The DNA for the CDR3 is TGTGCCAGCAGTGAGTTGGCGCCGGGACAGGACTCTTCACCCCTCCACTTT. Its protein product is CASSELAPGQDSSPLHF.

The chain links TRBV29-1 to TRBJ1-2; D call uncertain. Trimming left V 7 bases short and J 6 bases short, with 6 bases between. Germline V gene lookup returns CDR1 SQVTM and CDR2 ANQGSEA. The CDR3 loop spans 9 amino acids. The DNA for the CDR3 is TGCAGCGCCGGGAATGGCTACACCTTC. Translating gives CSAGNGYTF.

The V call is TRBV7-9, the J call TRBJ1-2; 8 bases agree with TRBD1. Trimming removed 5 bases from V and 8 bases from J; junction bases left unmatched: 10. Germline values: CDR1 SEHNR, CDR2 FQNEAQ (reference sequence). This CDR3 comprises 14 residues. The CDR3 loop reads CASSPGDRLRGYTF. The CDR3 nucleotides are TGTGCCAGCAGCCCCGGGGACAGGCTTCGGGGCTACACCTTC.

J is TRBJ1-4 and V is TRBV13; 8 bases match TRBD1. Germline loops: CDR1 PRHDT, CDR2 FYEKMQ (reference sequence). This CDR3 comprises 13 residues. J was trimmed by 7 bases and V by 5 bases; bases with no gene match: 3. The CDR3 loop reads CASSGQGSEKLFF. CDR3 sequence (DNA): TGTGCCAGCAGCGGACAGGGTTCTGAAAAACTGTTTTTT. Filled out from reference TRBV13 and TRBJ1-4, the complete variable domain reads AAGVIQSPRHLIKEKRETATLKCYPIPRHDTVYWYQQGPGQDPQFLISFYEKMQSDKGSIPDRFSAQQFSDYHSELNMSSLELGDSALYFCASSGQGSEKLFFGSGTQLSVL.